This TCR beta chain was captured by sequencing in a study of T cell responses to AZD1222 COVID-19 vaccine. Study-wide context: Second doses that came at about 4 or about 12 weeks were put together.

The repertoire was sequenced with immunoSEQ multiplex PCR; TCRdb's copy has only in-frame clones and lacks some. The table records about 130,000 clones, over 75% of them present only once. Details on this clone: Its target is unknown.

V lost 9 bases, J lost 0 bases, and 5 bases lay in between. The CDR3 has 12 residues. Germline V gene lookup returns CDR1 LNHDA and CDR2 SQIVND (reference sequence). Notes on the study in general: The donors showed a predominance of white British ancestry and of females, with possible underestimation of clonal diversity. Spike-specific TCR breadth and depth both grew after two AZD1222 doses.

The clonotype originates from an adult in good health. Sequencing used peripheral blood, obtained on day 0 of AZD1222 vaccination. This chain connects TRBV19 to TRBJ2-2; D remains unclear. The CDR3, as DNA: TGTGCCAGCAAATCGAACACCGGGGAGCTGTTTTTT. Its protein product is CASKSNTGELFF.